Listed here are 20 T cell receptor beta chains from one sample, sequenced in a study of neurological immune-mediated disorders. Via MiXCR, TCRdb re-called the 5' RACE reads, giving one row per CDR3 protein. The sample has some 47,000 distinct CDR3 sequences, 16% seen once. Sequencing was carried out using PBMCs. The receptor set was obtained from a man in his sixties in good health.

The V and J genes are TRBV14 and TRBJ2-7; D call uncertain. Germline assignment: CDR1 SGHDN and CDR2 FVKESK. This CDR3 region has 14 residues. Trimming took 0 bases from V and 12 from J, leaving 18 bases between them. The CDR3: CASSQDLGYPTLYF. CDR3 in DNA: TGTGCCAGCAGCCAAGATCTTGGATACCCTACGTTGTACTTC.

This clonotype was detected ten times or more. The V and J genes are TRBV20-1 and TRBJ2-1, with 9 bases identical to TRBD2. The V segment lost 7 bases and the J segment 2 bases; nucleotides outside the gene matches: 6. CDR1 DFQATT and CDR2 SNEGSKA come from the germline V gene (reference sequence). The CDR3 loop spans 14 amino acids. The CDR3 DNA sequence: TGCAGTGGGGCTAGCGGGAATCCCTACAATGAGCAGTTCTTC. Its translation is CSGASGNPYNEQFF.

As regards this clonotype: Possible read error: a much larger clone is one base away. The CDR3 bases are TGTGCCAGCAGCCCCTCCGGGCGGCCCGGCATTCAGTACTTC. It encodes CASSPSGRPGIQYF. This sequence joins TRBV14 and TRBJ2-4; no definite D call. Looked up from germline, CDR1 is SGHDN and CDR2 is FVKESK. The ends were cut back, 4 bases at V and 9 bases at J, with 16 bases in the middle. The CDR3 consists of 14 residues. Supplemented by reference TRBV14 and TRBJ2-4, the full variable domain reads EAGVTQFPSHSVIEKGQTVTLRCDPISGHDNLYWYRRVMGKEIKFLLHFVKESKQDESGMPNNRFLAERTGGTYSTLKVQPAELEDSGVYFCASSPSGRPGIQYFGAGTRLSVL.

The J gene is TRBJ2-3, the V gene TRBV12-3 or TRBV12-4; D not resolved. The CDR3 covers 13 residues. V lost 6 bases to trimming and J lost 0 bases, with 7 bases between them. The CDR3 nucleotides read TGTGCCAGCAGGAAAACTAGCACAGATACGCAGTATTTT. It specifies CASRKTSTDTQYF.

This clonotype came up many times. The gene calls are TRBV20-1 and TRBJ2-7; a possible D gene is TRBD2 (6 bases). Looked up from germline, CDR1 is DFQATT and CDR2 is SNEGSKA (reference sequence). This CDR3 comprises 15 residues. V was trimmed by 3 bases and J by 2 bases, leaving 17 bases between them. In DNA form, the CDR3 reads TGCAGTGCTAGTCCGGTCGCGGGGAGCGCCTACGAGCAGTACTTC. This codes for CSASPVAGSAYEQYF.

This clonotype was seen many times. The V and J genes are TRBV5-1 and TRBJ2-5; D remains unclear. Germline CDR1 and CDR2: SGHRS and YFSETQ. Trimming cost V 2 bases and J 5 bases, with 4 bases left between them. This CDR3 contains 11 residues. CDR3 in DNA: TGCGCCAGCAGCTTCTCGGAGACCCAGTACTTC. Its protein is CASSFSETQYF. The full variable domain, completed using reference TRBV5-1 and TRBJ2-5, is KAGVTQTPRYLIKTRGQQVTLSCSPISGHRSVSWYQQTPGQGLQFLFEYFSETQRNKGNFPGRFSGRQFSNSRSEMNVSTLELGDSALYLCASSFSETQYFGPGTRLLVL.

The sample holds many counts of this clonotype. The chain links TRBV5-1 to TRBJ2-3; D not resolved. Germline CDR1 and CDR2: SGHRS and YFSETQ. The CDR3 is 14 residues long. Trimming pared 2 bases from V and 4 bases from J, leaving 11 bases between. The DNA of the CDR3 is TGCGCCAGCAGCTTTTCGGCTAGTGCAGATACGCAGTATTTT. Protein sequence: CASSFSASADTQYF.

The rearrangement joins TRBV7-3 to TRBJ2-1; possibly TRBD2 for D (5 bases). This CDR3 is 15 amino acids long. Germline-derived CDR1 and CDR2 are SGHTA and FQGTGA. V shed 5 bases and J shed 0 bases, with 11 bases lying between them. CDR3 amino acids: CASSRSGNSYNEQFF. CDR3 nucleotides: TGTGCCAGCAGCCGCTCGGGGAACTCCTACAATGAGCAGTTCTTC.

This clonotype has at least ten counts. The chain combines TRBV9 with TRBJ1-3, with 8 positions matching TRBD1. The CDR3 is made up of 16 amino acids. The germline V gene encodes CDR1 SGDLS and CDR2 YYNGEE. Trimming cost V 2 bases and J 0 bases; bases outside gene matches: 4. This CDR3 reads CASSVQGAYSGNTIYF. CDR3 sequence (DNA): TGTGCCAGCAGCGTCCAGGGGGCTTACTCTGGAAACACCATATATTTT.

This clonotype was seen a few times. The chain joins TRBV7-2 to TRBJ1-6; maybe TRBD1 (5 bases). V was trimmed by 0 bases and J by 7 bases, leaving 10 bases between them. Germline V CDR1 and CDR2: SGHTA, FQGNSA. This CDR3 is 15 amino acids long. The CDR3 is CASSLAIGGNSPLHF. CDR3 nucleotides: TGTGCCAGCAGCTTAGCGATCGGGGGGAATTCACCCCTCCACTTT.

This clonotype was seen more than once but under ten times. A much larger clone sits a single nucleotide away, making a read error possible. This chain uses TRBV20-1 with TRBJ2-1; D gene ambiguous. CDR1 is DFQATT and CDR2 is SNEGSKA in the germline V gene (reference sequence). The CDR3 has 12 amino acids. CDR3 DNA: TGCAGTGCTAGAGGCTTCTACAATGAGCGGTTCTTC. Protein: CSARGFYNERFF.

This clonotype was seen at least ten times. This chain joins TRBV7-2 and TRBJ2-1, with D maybe TRBD2 (6 bases). V dropped 5 bases and J dropped 5 bases, with 13 bases sitting between them. CDR1 and CDR2 (germline): SGHTA, FQGNSA. The CDR3 is 14 residues long. The CDR3 DNA reads TGTGCCAGCAGCCCCGGGACTCCTAACAATGAGCAGTTCTTC. Translation gives CASSPGTPNNEQFF.

This clonotype was observed at least ten times. V gene TRBV9 combines with J gene TRBJ2-3, with D possibly TRBD1 on 5 matching bases. The germline gives CDR1 SGDLS, CDR2 YYNGEE. The CDR3 extends over 15 amino acids. Trimming removed 3 bases from V and 0 bases from J, with 11 bases in between. The CDR3 loop reads CASSGGIISTDTQYF. As DNA, the CDR3 is TGTGCCAGCAGCGGGGGCATAATCAGCACAGATACGCAGTATTTT.

This clonotype was counted many times. The genes are TRBV7-2 and TRBJ2-3; D could derive from TRBD1 or TRBD2 (6 bases each). Germline V lookup: CDR1 SGHTA, CDR2 FQGNSA. The CDR3 runs 18 residues. V was clipped by 10 bases and J by 0 bases, with 26 bases between them. CDR3 sequence (DNA): TGTGCCACCTCCGACCCCGGGGGCCCGGGCGGAAGCACAGATACGCAGTATTTT. Encoded protein: CATSDPGGPGGSTDTQYF.

This clonotype was picked up many times. The V and J genes are TRBV20-1 and TRBJ2-7; 11 bases agree with TRBD2. The length of the CDR3 is 14 residues. CDR1 and CDR2 (germline): DFQATT, SNEGSKA (reference sequence). With V trimmed by 2 bases and J by 5 bases, 5 bases remained unmatched. CDR3 in amino acids: CSARISGRADEQYF. DNA of the CDR3: TGCAGTGCTAGAATTAGCGGGAGGGCAGACGAGCAGTACTTC.

This clonotype came up many times. V usage is TRBV12-3 or TRBV12-4 and J usage is TRBJ2-2, with 10 bases aligning to TRBD1. Trimming took 6 bases from V and 3 from J; bases not matched to a gene: 7. This CDR3 has 16 residues. Written as DNA, the CDR3 is TGTGCCAGCAGACACGACAGGGGGCTGTACACCGGGGAGCTGTTTTTT. Protein sequence: CASRHDRGLYTGELFF.

This clonotype showed up many times. The gene calls are TRBV7-2 and TRBJ2-7, with D possibly matching TRBD2 (6 bases). The germline V gene has CDR1 SGHTA and CDR2 FQGNSA. V lost 3 bases and J 2 bases, leaving 11 bases between the germline ends. The CDR3 totals 14 residues. The CDR3 is CASSLLALTYEQYF. As DNA, the CDR3 is TGTGCCAGCAGCTTGCTAGCGCTTACCTACGAGCAGTACTTC.

This clonotype occurred many times. This chain joins TRBV7-2 and TRBJ2-7, with TRBD2 matching 8 bases. The CDR3 loop spans 16 amino acids. Trimming removed 5 bases from V and 5 bases from J; junction bases left unmatched: 14. The germline V gene has CDR1 SGHTA and CDR2 FQGNSA. CDR3 residues: CASSRPGTSNPHEQYF. The CDR3 DNA reads as TGTGCCAGCAGCCGACCCGGGACTAGTAATCCCCACGAGCAGTACTTC.

As to this clonotype: At one end, the junction sequence differs from germline, possibly due to a read error. The chain uses TRBV28 and TRBJ2-5; D perhaps matches TRBD1 (5 bases). CDR1 is MDHEN, CDR2 SYDVKM, per germline. The CDR3 has 14 residues. The CDR3 loop reads CASSLVTGHETQDF. The CDR3 nucleotides read TGTGCCAGCAGTTTAGTCACAGGCCACGAGACCCAGGACTTC.

This clonotype was counted at least ten times. This chain links TRBV7-2 with TRBJ2-3; D is perhaps TRBD2 (5 bases). V was cut by 1 base and J by 2 bases, with 13 bases left in between. Germline-derived CDR1 and CDR2 are SGHTA and FQGNSA. CDR3 length equals 16 residues. The CDR3 sequence is CASSLVGGGLTDTQYF. Written as DNA, the CDR3 is TGTGCCAGCAGCTTAGTTGGAGGCGGCCTCACAGATACGCAGTATTTT.